A single sample gave rise to the 30 T cell receptor beta chains below, sequenced in a study of T-cell memory formation after mild COVID-19. A single record per CDR3 protein comes from TCRdb applying MiXCR to the 5' RACE reads. The repertoire holds roughly 310,000 distinct CDR3 sequences, with more than 15% as singletons. Sample: PBMCs or a T cell subset sorted from them (not recorded which). These receptors came from a young man who had mild COVID-19 (a few samples of this study predate the infection). Cell type and time point are not known.

The V call is TRBV5-6, the J call TRBJ1-5; TRBD1 agrees at 8 bases. V shed 4 bases, J shed 7 bases, and the junction held 7 bases outside the gene matches. Germline CDR1 reads SGHDT; CDR2 reads YYEEEE. The CDR3 sequence is 14 residues long. Here the CDR3 reads CASSRTGFEQPQHF. The CDR3 nucleotides are TGTGCCAGCAGCAGGACAGGGTTCGAACAGCCCCAGCATTTT.

This clonotype was observed once. The chain joins TRBV9 to TRBJ2-3; 10 bases are shared with TRBD1. Germline loops: CDR1 SGDLS, CDR2 YYNGEE. The CDR3 extends over 15 amino acids. Germline trimming cut 4 bases from V and 6 bases from J; bases unmatched to any gene: 8. DNA of the CDR3: TGTGCCAGCAGCTCCCGACAGGGGGCGGCGGATACGCAGTATTTT. Residues: CASSSRQGAADTQYF.

There are a few counts of this clonotype. J is TRBJ2-6 and V is TRBV18; perhaps D is TRBD1 or TRBD2 (5 bases each). The CDR3 spans 11 residues. With 6 bases removed from V and 14 bases from J, the gap between germline ends came to 11 bases. The germline CDR1 and CDR2 sequences are KGHSH and LQKENI. The CDR3 nucleotides read TGTGCCAGCTCCCCGGGGACGCTCCTGACTTTC. It translates to CASSPGTLLTF. The full variable domain, rest sourced from reference TRBV18 and TRBJ2-6, is NAGVMQNPRHLVRRRGQEARLRCSPMKGHSHVYWYRQLPEEGLKFMVYLQKENIIDESGMPKERFSAEFPKEGPSILRIQQVVRGDSAAYFCASSPGTLLTFGAGSRLTVL.

This clonotype was seen only a few times. The chain uses TRBV7-2 and TRBJ2-7, with D perhaps matching TRBD2 (6 bases). Looked up from germline, CDR1 is SGHTA and CDR2 is FQGNSA. This CDR3 contains 11 residues. The germline V and J ends were trimmed by 11 bases and 5 bases, with 13 bases remaining between them. The CDR3 protein is CASGSFNEQYF. Here the CDR3 DNA reads TGTGCCTCCGGGAGTTTCAACGAGCAGTACTTC.

This clonotype was detected a few times. The V call is TRBV12-3 or TRBV12-4, the J call TRBJ2-1; D is uncertain. CDR3 length: 16 residues. Deletions cut 6 bases from V and 5 bases from J, with 20 bases between. CDR3 residues: CASRISYADGHNEQFF. The CDR3 DNA sequence: TGTGCCAGCAGAATTAGCTACGCGGACGGTCACAATGAGCAGTTCTTC.

The chain is built from TRBV18 and TRBJ2-7; tentatively, D is TRBD1 (5 bases). V dropped 2 bases and J dropped 3 bases, with 11 bases sitting between them. The CDR3 totals 14 residues. CDR1 is KGHSH, CDR2 LQKENI, per germline. DNA of the CDR3: TGTGCCAGCTCACCAGTACAGGACGTCTACGAGCAGTACTTC. Translating it yields CASSPVQDVYEQYF.

For the CDR3, the DNA is TGTGCCAGCCTGGACAGGATCATGGGTCACACAGATACGCAGTATTTT. Translating it yields CASLDRIMGHTDTQYF. The chain carries TRBV6-2 or TRBV6-3 and TRBJ2-3; 7 nucleotides line up with TRBD1. The V gene end was trimmed by 8 bases and the J gene end by 2 bases; junction bases not matched to a gene: 13. Germline lookup yields CDR1 MNHEY and CDR2 SVGEGT. This CDR3 is 16 amino acids long.

This clonotype appeared many times. V and J are TRBV7-2 and TRBJ2-5; no reliable D call. V lost 4 bases and J lost 7, with 13 bases in between. This CDR3 region has 13 residues. In germline, CDR1 is SGHTA, CDR2 FQGNSA. The CDR3 DNA sequence: TGTGCCAGCAGCTCCCAAGGTTCCGGGACCCAGTACTTC. Protein product: CASSSQGSGTQYF.

This rearrangement joins TRBV13 to TRBJ2-5; D possibly corresponds to TRBD2 (6 bases). The CDR3 is made up of 13 amino acids. CDR1 is PRHDT, CDR2 FYEKMQ, per germline (reference sequence). Trimming cost V 3 bases and J 3 bases, with 8 bases left between them. The chain's CDR3 is CASSLRGKETQYF. The CDR3 DNA is TGTGCCAGCAGCTTGCGGGGCAAAGAGACCCAGTACTTC.

The gene calls are TRBV7-9 and TRBJ1-6; 8 nucleotides line up with TRBD1. Germline trimming cut 5 bases from V and 4 bases from J; bases unmatched to any gene: 10. There are 17 residues in the CDR3. Germline V gives CDR1 SEHNR, CDR2 FQNEAQ (reference sequence). The CDR3 spells CASSRLGTGAYNSPLHF. The CDR3 DNA reads as TGTGCCAGCAGCCGACTCGGGACAGGAGCTTATAATTCACCCCTCCACTTT. The complete variable domain, with remaining parts taken from reference TRBV7-9 and TRBJ1-6, reads DTGVSQNPRHKITKRGQNVTFRCDPISEHNRLYWYRQTLGQGPEFLTYFQNEAQLEKSRLLSDRFSAERPKGSFSTLEIQRTEQGDSAMYLCASSRLGTGAYNSPLHFGNGTRLTVT.

The chain couples TRBV7-2 to TRBJ2-3; 9 nucleotides align to TRBD1. The CDR3 sequence is 13 residues long. Germline CDR1 reads SGHTA; CDR2 reads FQGNSA. V lost 5 bases to trimming and J lost 13 bases; unmatched junction nucleotides: 10. CDR3 loop: CASSPGPGTGKYF. CDR3 sequence (DNA): TGTGCCAGCAGCCCGGGACCCGGGACAGGGAAGTATTTT.

The gene calls are TRBV5-1 and TRBJ2-3; a possible D gene is TRBD2 (6 bases). The CDR3 contains 15 residues. The germline CDR1 and CDR2 sequences are SGHRS and YFSETQ. V dropped 0 bases and J dropped 2 bases, with 10 bases sitting between them. Written as DNA, the CDR3 is TGCGCCAGCAGCTTGGGGAGGGGTAACACAGATACGCAGTATTTT. Protein product: CASSLGRGNTDTQYF.

The chain is built from TRBV5-5 and TRBJ1-2, with D possibly TRBD1 on 5 matching bases. Deletions cut 6 bases from V and 5 bases from J, with 23 bases between. The CDR3 contains 16 residues. Germline values: CDR1 SGHKS, CDR2 YYEKEE (reference sequence). The CDR3 nucleotides are TGTGCCAGCACCCCTACCCCGGGACGCAGCATTTATGGCTACACCTTC. The encoded protein is CASTPTPGRSIYGYTF.

This clonotype occurred many times. The chain joins TRBV7-2 to TRBJ2-7, with 11 nucleotides matching TRBD2. The CDR3 is 14 amino acids. With V trimmed by 2 bases and J by 4 bases, 1 base remained unmatched. Per germline, CDR1 SGHTA and CDR2 FQGNSA. The CDR3 sequence: CASSLTSGGYEQYF. Written as DNA, the CDR3 is TGTGCCAGCAGCTTAACTAGCGGGGGTTACGAGCAGTACTTC.

This clonotype has a handful of counts. The rearrangement joins TRBV7-9 to TRBJ2-5, with a tentative D call TRBD2 (6 bases). Trimming left V 5 bases short and J 5 bases short, with 15 bases between. Germline CDR1 is SEHNR and CDR2 is FQNEAQ (reference sequence). The CDR3 consists of 14 residues. The chain's CDR3 is CASSPEVRGETQYF. The CDR3 coding sequence is TGTGCCAGCAGCCCCGAGGTCCGGGGGGAGACCCAGTACTTC.

The chain joins TRBV3-2 to TRBJ2-7; TRBD1, the table's D call, lacks a check against the DNA. TRBV3-2 is recorded as a pseudogene. This CDR3 region has 16 residues. Here the CDR3 reads CASSQDLSRGLYEQYV. The CDR3 DNA sequence: TGTGCCAGCAGCCAAGATTTGAGCAGGGGGCTGTACGAGCAGTACGTC.

This chain joins TRBV6-1 and TRBJ1-5, with D possibly being TRBD1 (6 bases). CDR1 is MNHNS and CDR2 is SASEGT in the germline V gene. The germline V and J ends were trimmed by 6 bases and 6 bases, with 21 bases remaining between them. This CDR3 has 16 residues. CDR3 region: CASSPGGGGDPQPQHF. CDR3 DNA sequence: TGTGCCAGCAGCCCCGGGGGAGGGGGGGACCCTCAGCCCCAGCATTTT.

This clonotype was recorded a few times. The gene calls are TRBV12-3 or TRBV12-4 and TRBJ1-2; D possibly corresponds to TRBD1 (6 bases). Deletions cut 2 bases from V and 8 bases from J, with 9 bases between. The CDR3 runs 12 residues. The CDR3 DNA reads TGTGCCAGCAGTTTACAGGGGAAAGGCTACACCTTC. The encoded protein is CASSLQGKGYTF.

This clonotype was recorded only once. The V call is TRBV5-4, the J call TRBJ2-7, with D perhaps matching TRBD2 (5 bases). The V gene's germline CDR1 is SGHNT and CDR2 YYREEE (reference sequence). The CDR3 extends over 13 amino acids. V was shortened by 3 bases and J by 1 base, with 8 bases between the two germline ends. Here the CDR3 DNA reads TGTGCCAGCAGCTATCCGGGATCCTACGAGCAGTACGTC. Protein product: CASSYPGSYEQYV.

The sample holds many counts of this clonotype. This rearrangement joins TRBV20-1 to TRBJ2-3, with 8 bases matching TRBD2. V dropped 8 bases and J dropped 6; count of bases not matched to a gene: 7. Germline CDR1 and CDR2: DFQATT and SNEGSKA (reference sequence). This CDR3 region has 12 residues. The CDR3 sequence: CSSHSGVDTQYF. Here the CDR3 DNA reads TGCAGTTCACATAGCGGGGTGGATACGCAGTATTTT.

CDR3: CASSPLGGLTNYGYTF. In nucleotides, the CDR3 is TGCGCCAGCAGCCCATTAGGGGGACTCACTAACTATGGCTACACCTTC. This chain uses TRBV4-3 with TRBJ1-2; tentative D call: TRBD1 (6 bases). Between the trimmed V and J ends, which lost 4 bases and 0 bases, there was a span of 15 bases. There are 16 residues in the CDR3. The V gene's germline CDR1 is LGHNA and CDR2 YSLEER.

The chain carries TRBV6-2 or TRBV6-3 and TRBJ2-3; 12 nucleotides align to TRBD2. J was trimmed by 2 bases and V by 10 bases; bases with no gene match: 4. The CDR3 length is 14 residues. Germline assignment: CDR1 MNHEY and CDR2 SVGEGT. CDR3 coding DNA: TGTGCCACCCTAGCGGGGGGGTTCACAGATACGCAGTATTTT. As protein: CATLAGGFTDTQYF.

This clonotype turned up a few times. J is TRBJ2-3 and V is TRBV6-2 or TRBV6-3; a possible D gene is TRBD1 (5 bases). Trimming took 5 bases from V and 2 from J, leaving 14 bases between them. Per germline, CDR1 MNHEY and CDR2 SVGEGT. The CDR3 is 15 amino acids. DNA for the CDR3: TGTGCCAGCAGTCCCAGCGCAGGGTTCACAGATACGCAGTATTTT. This sequence encodes CASSPSAGFTDTQYF.

The CDR3 sequence is CATSDNRAGYGYTF. The CDR3 DNA reads TGTGCCACCAGTGATAACAGGGCTGGCTATGGCTACACCTTC. The chain carries TRBV24-1 and TRBJ1-2, with a weak D call TRBD1 (6 bases). CDR1 KGHDR and CDR2 SFDVKD come from the germline V gene. The CDR3 is 14 amino acids. Trimming took off 3 bases at V and 4 bases at J, with 11 bases between the two ends.

This clonotype was detected many times. The CDR3 region is CASRSGRLANQPQHF. The CDR3 nucleotides are TGTGCCAGCAGGTCAGGGAGGCTCGCGAATCAGCCCCAGCATTTT. This chain connects TRBV6-6 to TRBJ1-5, with D tentatively TRBD1 (5 bases). V lost 6 bases, J lost 4 bases, and 16 bases lay in between. The CDR3 spans 15 residues. Germline loops: CDR1 MNHNY, CDR2 SVGAGI (reference sequence).

The chain links TRBV7-2 to TRBJ2-1; 10 bases agree with TRBD1. The CDR3 has 15 amino acids. Per the germline V gene, CDR1 is SGHTA and CDR2 is FQGNSA. With V trimmed by 5 bases and J by 5 bases, 6 bases remained unmatched. CDR3: CASSRDRGSHNEQFF. The CDR3 DNA sequence: TGTGCCAGCAGCCGGGACAGGGGCTCACACAATGAGCAGTTCTTC.

CDR3 sequence reads: CASSPSEGAGNQPQHF. The DNA for the CDR3 is TGTGCCAGCAGCCCGTCGGAAGGAGCAGGGAATCAGCCCCAGCATTTT. The chain links TRBV12-3 or TRBV12-4 to TRBJ1-5, with D perhaps TRBD1 (5 bases). The ends were cut back, 6 bases at V and 4 bases at J, with 19 bases in the middle. The CDR3 consists of 16 residues.

The J gene is TRBJ2-4, the V gene TRBV2, with 8 bases identical to TRBD1. V shed 3 bases and J 3 bases; nucleotides not matched to a gene: 4. Germline V lookup: CDR1 SNHLY, CDR2 FYNNEI. The CDR3 loop spans 15 amino acids. The CDR3: CASSERTGFKNIQYF. CDR3 sequence (DNA): TGTGCCAGCAGTGAGCGGACAGGGTTCAAAAACATTCAGTACTTC. Full variable domain (remainder filled in from reference TRBV2 and TRBJ2-4): EPEVTQTPSHQVTQMGQEVILRCVPISNHLYFYWYRQILGQKVEFLVSFYNNEISEKSEIFDDQFSVERPDGSNFTLKIRSTKLEDSAMYFCASSERTGFKNIQYFGAGTRLSVL.

This clonotype has a handful of counts. The DNA for the CDR3 is TGTGCCACCAGTGATTTTTCAGGTGAGCAGTTCTTC. Encoded protein: CATSDFSGEQFF. The rearrangement links TRBV24-1 to TRBJ2-1; D ambiguous. The V gene lost 1 base and the J gene lost 9 bases, with 6 bases spanning the gap. Germline V gene sequence: CDR1 KGHDR, CDR2 SFDVKD. The CDR3 runs to 12 residues.

The genes are TRBV5-1 and TRBJ2-3, with unresolved D. Germline V gene data show CDR1 as SGHRS and CDR2 as YFSETQ. V lost 0 bases and J lost 6, with 8 bases in between. CDR3 length equals 13 residues. The CDR3 nucleotides read TGCGCCAGCAGCTTGGTCCCGGAGGATACGCAGTATTTT. Amino acid sequence: CASSLVPEDTQYF.